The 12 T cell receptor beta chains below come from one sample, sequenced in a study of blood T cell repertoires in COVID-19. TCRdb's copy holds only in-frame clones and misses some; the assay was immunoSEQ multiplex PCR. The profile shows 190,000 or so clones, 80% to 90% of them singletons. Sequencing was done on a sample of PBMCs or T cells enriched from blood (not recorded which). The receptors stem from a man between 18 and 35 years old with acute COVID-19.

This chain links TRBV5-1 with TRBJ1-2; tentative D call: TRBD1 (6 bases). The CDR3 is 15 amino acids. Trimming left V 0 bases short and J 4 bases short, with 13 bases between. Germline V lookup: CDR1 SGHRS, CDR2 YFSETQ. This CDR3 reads CASSLDTGSGYGYTF. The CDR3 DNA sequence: TGCGCCAGCAGCTTGGATACAGGGTCGGGCTATGGCTACACCTTC. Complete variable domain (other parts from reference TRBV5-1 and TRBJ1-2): KAGVTQTPRYLIKTRGQQVTLSCSPISGHRSVSWYQQTPGQGLQFLFEYFSETQRNKGNFPGRFSGRQFSNSRSEMNVSTLELGDSALYLCASSLDTGSGYGYTFGSGTRLTVV.

This chain's CDR3 is CASSFPDSQAQYF. CDR3 sequence (DNA): TGTGCCAGCAGTTTCCCGGACTCTCAAGCCCAGTACTTC. The chain employs TRBV6-2 or TRBV6-3 and TRBJ2-5; D might be TRBD2 (5 bases). V lost 4 bases and J lost 9, with 15 bases in between. The CDR3 contains 13 residues. Germline V gives CDR1 MNHEY, CDR2 SVGEGT.

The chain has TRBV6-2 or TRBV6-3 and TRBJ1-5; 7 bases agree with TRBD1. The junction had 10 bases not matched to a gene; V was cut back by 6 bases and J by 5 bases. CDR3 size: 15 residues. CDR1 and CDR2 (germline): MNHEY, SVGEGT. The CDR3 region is CASSSPGTEYQPQHF. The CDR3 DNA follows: TGTGCCAGCAGCAGCCCCGGGACAGAGTATCAGCCCCAGCATTTT.

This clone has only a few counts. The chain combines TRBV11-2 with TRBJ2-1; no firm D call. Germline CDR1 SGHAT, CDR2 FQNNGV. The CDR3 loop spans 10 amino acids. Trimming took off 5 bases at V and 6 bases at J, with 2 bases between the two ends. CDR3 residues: CASSRNEQFF. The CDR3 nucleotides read TGTGCCAGCAGCCGCAATGAGCAGTTCTTC.

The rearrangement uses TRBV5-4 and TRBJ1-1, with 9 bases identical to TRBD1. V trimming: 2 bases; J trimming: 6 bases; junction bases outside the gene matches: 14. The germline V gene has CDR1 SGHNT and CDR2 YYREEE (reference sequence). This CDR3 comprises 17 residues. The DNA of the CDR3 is TGTGCCAGCAGCTTAACCCGACAGGGGGTCCCTTGGGCTGAAGCTTTCTTT. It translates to CASSLTRQGVPWAEAFF.

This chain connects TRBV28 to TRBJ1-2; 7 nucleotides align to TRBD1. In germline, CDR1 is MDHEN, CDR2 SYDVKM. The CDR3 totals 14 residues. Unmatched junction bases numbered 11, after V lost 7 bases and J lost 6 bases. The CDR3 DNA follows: TGTGCCAGCATCCTTGGAGGGGGCTCGGATGGCTACACCTTC. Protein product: CASILGGGSDGYTF.

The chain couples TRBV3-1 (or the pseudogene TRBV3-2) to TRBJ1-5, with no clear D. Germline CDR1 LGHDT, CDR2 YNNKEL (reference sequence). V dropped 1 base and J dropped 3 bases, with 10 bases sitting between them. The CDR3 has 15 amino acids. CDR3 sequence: CASSQGDRNNQPQHF. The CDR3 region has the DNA TGTGCCAGCAGCCAAGGTGATAGAAACAATCAGCCCCAGCATTTT.

The CDR3 DNA sequence: TGTGCCACCAGTGATTCCGATGCCCGGGGGGCTGAAAGTGGCTACACCTTC. This codes for CATSDSDARGAESGYTF. The J gene is TRBJ1-2, the V gene TRBV24-1, with D possibly being TRBD1 (6 bases). The germline gives CDR1 KGHDR, CDR2 SFDVKD. Trimming took 2 bases from V and 7 from J, leaving 22 bases between them. The CDR3 loop spans 17 amino acids.

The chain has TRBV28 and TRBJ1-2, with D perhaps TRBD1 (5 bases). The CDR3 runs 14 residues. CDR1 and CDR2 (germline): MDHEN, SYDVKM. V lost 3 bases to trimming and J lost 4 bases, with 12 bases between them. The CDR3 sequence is CASSLGAGPYGYTF. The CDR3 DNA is TGTGCCAGCAGTTTGGGAGCGGGGCCCTATGGCTACACCTTC.

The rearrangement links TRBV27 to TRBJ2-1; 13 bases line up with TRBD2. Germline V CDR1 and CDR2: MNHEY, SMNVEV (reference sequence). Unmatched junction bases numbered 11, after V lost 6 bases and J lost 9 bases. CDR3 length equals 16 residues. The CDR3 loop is CASRPSGTSGMFEQFF. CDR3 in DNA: TGTGCCAGCAGACCTTCCGGGACTAGCGGGATGTTTGAGCAGTTCTTC.

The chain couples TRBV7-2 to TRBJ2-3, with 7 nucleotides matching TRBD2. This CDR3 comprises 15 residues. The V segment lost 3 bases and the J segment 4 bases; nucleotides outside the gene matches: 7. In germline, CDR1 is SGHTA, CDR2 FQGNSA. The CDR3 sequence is CASSFGGGLPDTQYF. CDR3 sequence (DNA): TGTGCCAGCAGCTTCGGGGGAGGGCTGCCAGATACGCAGTATTTT.

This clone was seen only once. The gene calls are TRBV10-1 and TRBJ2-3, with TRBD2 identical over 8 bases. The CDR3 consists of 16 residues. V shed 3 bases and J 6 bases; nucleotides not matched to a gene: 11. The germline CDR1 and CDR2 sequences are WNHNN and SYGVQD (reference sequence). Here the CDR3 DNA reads TGCGCCAGCAGTGATGAAGGAGCGGGAGCGGGGGATACGCAGTATTTT. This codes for CASSDEGAGAGDTQYF.